The 28 T cell receptor beta chains listed next were all sequenced from one sample in a study of long-term antiretroviral therapy in people with HIV (dated by TCRdb to between 2021 and 2024). The immunoSEQ hsTCRB v3.0 assay was used at survey level resolution for TRB variable region sequencing. The table comes from immuneACCESS by way of TCRdb, which keeps in-frame sequences with V and J called. Part of the clones is missing from these tables; in studies checked, under half for an unresolved V gene and the rest for unknown reasons. This sample lists about 41,000 clones; about 94% were detected once. The top ten hold roughly 2.1% of the sample. This sample comprised unsorted PBMCs, obtained roughly 9.4 years after starting antiretroviral therapy. The receptor source for this set is a young man with HIV.

V and J are TRBV5-1 and TRBJ1-2; TRBD1 matches 9 bases. V lost 4 bases, J lost 3 bases, and 10 bases stayed unmatched. CDR1 and CDR2 from the germline V gene are SGHRS and YFSETQ. This CDR3 spans 16 amino acids. The CDR3 bases are TGCGCCAGCAGCACGGGCCGGGACAGGGTACACTATGGCTACACCTTC. Translation gives CASSTGRDRVHYGYTF.

This chain uses TRBV27 with TRBJ2-5, with 8 bases that match TRBD2. The V and J ends lost 7 bases and 1 base, in that order; junction bases with no gene match: 8. Per the germline V gene, CDR1 is MNHEY and CDR2 is SMNVEV (reference sequence). This CDR3 has 15 amino acids. CDR3 sequence: CASIMRLAGQETQYF. DNA for the CDR3: TGTGCCAGCATTATGAGGCTAGCGGGCCAAGAGACCCAGTACTTC.

This clone was detected only a few times. The rearrangement links TRBV4-2 to TRBJ2-3; D is ambiguous. CDR3 length equals 15 residues. V was clipped by 0 bases and J by 4 bases, with 11 bases between them. CDR1 is LGHNA and CDR2 is YNFKEQ in the germline V gene. The CDR3 coding sequence is TGTGCCAGCAGCCAAGATATTGGCTCCCCAGATACGCAGTATTTT. Amino acid sequence: CASSQDIGSPDTQYF.

This chain connects TRBV7-8 to TRBJ1-1; 7 nucleotides agree with TRBD1. Germline V gives CDR1 SGHVS, CDR2 FQNEAQ. The CDR3 covers 17 residues. V lost 2 bases to trimming and J lost 1 base; unmatched junction nucleotides: 10. The chain's CDR3 is CASSLREKTGRNTEAFF. DNA of the CDR3: TGTGCCAGCAGCTTACGAGAGAAGACAGGGCGGAACACTGAAGCTTTCTTT.

The chain is built from TRBV30 and TRBJ2-5; D gene ambiguous. Trimming removed 2 bases at V and 5 bases at J, with 9 bases between. The CDR3 consists of 12 residues. Germline CDR1 reads GTSNPN; CDR2 reads SVGIG (reference sequence). The CDR3 DNA follows: TGTGCCTGGAGTCGGGCGGATGAGACCCAGTACTTC. Amino acid sequence: CAWSRADETQYF.

The V gene is TRBV10-1, the J gene TRBJ2-1; 11 nucleotides align to TRBD2. In germline, CDR1 is WNHNN, CDR2 SYGVQD (reference sequence). After removal of 1 base from V and 5 bases from J, the junction contained 1 base not matched to a gene. This CDR3 region has 15 residues. CDR3: CASSELAGGDNEQFF. The CDR3, as DNA: TGCGCCAGCAGTGAGTTAGCGGGGGGGGACAATGAGCAGTTCTTC.

The count of this clone is one. The V call is TRBV5-1, the J call TRBJ1-1, with TRBD1 matching over 7 bases. Germline CDR1 and CDR2: SGHRS and YFSETQ. This CDR3 region has 15 residues. Trimming at V came to 1 base and at J to 1 base, leaving 4 bases not matched to a gene. Here the CDR3 reads CASSLQQGTNTEAFF. Here the CDR3 DNA reads TGCGCCAGCAGCTTGCAACAGGGGACGAACACTGAAGCTTTCTTT.

This chain links TRBV30 with TRBJ2-5; either TRBD1 or TRBD2 may fit D (6 bases each). The CDR3 has 13 residues. Per the germline V gene, CDR1 is GTSNPN and CDR2 is SVGIG (reference sequence). Between the trimmed V and J ends, which lost 4 bases and 5 bases, there was a span of 14 bases. DNA of the CDR3: TGTGCCTGGACCACTGGGGGGCAGGAGACCCAGTACTTC. Its translation is CAWTTGGQETQYF.

Only one count was recorded for this clone. The rearrangement uses TRBV7-9 and TRBJ1-2, with D unclear. Per the germline V gene, CDR1 is SEHNR and CDR2 is FQNEAQ (reference sequence). This CDR3 region has 17 residues. V lost 5 bases, J lost 1 base, and 20 bases lay in between. The CDR3 nucleotides read TGTGCCAGCAGCCGACCCCCATCCGGGTTTTTTAACTATGGCTACACCTTC. As protein: CASSRPPSGFFNYGYTF.

This chain joins TRBV15 and TRBJ1-2; no definite D call. The germline V gene has CDR1 LNHNV and CDR2 YYDKDF (reference sequence). The germline V and J ends were trimmed by 5 bases and 4 bases, with 17 bases remaining between them. There are 15 residues in the CDR3. The CDR3 loop reads CATSPPGYGRYGYTF. The DNA for the CDR3 is TGTGCCACCAGCCCTCCGGGGTATGGTCGCTATGGCTACACCTTC.

J is TRBJ2-7 and V is TRBV5-1; D could derive from TRBD1 or TRBD2 (6 bases each). The CDR3 covers 15 residues. Germline V CDR1 and CDR2: SGHRS, YFSETQ. Trimming removed 4 bases from V and 2 bases from J, with 16 bases in between. The CDR3 nucleotides read TGCGCCAGCAGCCGAACGAGGGGGGCCACCTACGAGCAGTACTTC. It encodes CASSRTRGATYEQYF.

J is TRBJ2-3 and V is TRBV5-5, with a possible D match to TRBD2 (6 bases). Germline values: CDR1 SGHKS, CDR2 YYEKEE (reference sequence). Trimming cost V 4 bases and J 2 bases, with 17 bases left between them. The CDR3 is 16 residues long. The CDR3 bases are TGTGCCAGCAGCCGAGGGACTTCCCCCCTCACAGATACGCAGTATTTT. Translating gives CASSRGTSPLTDTQYF.

This chain connects TRBV2 to TRBJ1-2; TRBD1 matches at 10 bases. The CDR3 totals 12 residues. V trimming: 8 bases; J trimming: 9 bases; junction bases outside the gene matches: 6. In germline, CDR1 is SNHLY, CDR2 FYNNEI. CDR3 loop: CASSLGQGRYTF. The DNA of the CDR3 is TGTGCCAGCTCACTGGGACAGGGGCGCTACACCTTC.

The chain joins TRBV25-1 to TRBJ2-5; TRBD1 agrees at 10 bases. CDR3 length: 15 amino acids. Germline trimming cut 6 bases from V and 4 bases from J; bases unmatched to any gene: 8. Per germline, CDR1 MGHDK and CDR2 SYGVNS. Here the CDR3 reads CASRRTGGKGETQYF. CDR3 bases: TGTGCCAGCAGGAGGACAGGGGGAAAGGGAGAGACCCAGTACTTC. The full variable domain, rest sourced from reference TRBV25-1 and TRBJ2-5, is EADIYQTPRYLVIGTGKKITLECSQTMGHDKMYWYQQDPGMELHLIHYSYGVNSTEKGDLSSESTVSRIRTEHFPLTLESARPSHTSQYLCASRRTGGKGETQYFGPGTRLLVL.

The sample holds one count of this clone. V and J are TRBV27 and TRBJ1-5, with a tentative D call TRBD1 (6 bases). The CDR3 totals 15 residues. Germline loops: CDR1 MNHEY, CDR2 SMNVEV (reference sequence). V lost 6 bases, J lost 6 bases, and 18 bases lay in between. The CDR3 here is CASSLGGLGGQPQHF. Written as DNA, the CDR3 is TGTGCCAGCAGCCTAGGGGGATTAGGGGGTCAGCCCCAGCATTTT.

V usage is TRBV7-3 and J usage is TRBJ1-6; D remains unclear. V lost 3 bases to trimming and J lost 0 bases, with 9 bases between them. CDR1 is SGHTA and CDR2 is FQGTGA in the germline V gene. The CDR3 runs 16 residues. The CDR3 DNA reads TGTGCCAGCAGCTTCTCGGGGAGCTCCTATAATTCACCCCTCCACTTT. Translated: CASSFSGSSYNSPLHF.

The V gene is TRBV19, the J gene TRBJ2-3, with 7 bases identical to TRBD1. V lost 7 bases and J lost 2; bases outside the gene matches: 3. CDR3 length: 13 amino acids. Germline V gene data show CDR1 as LNHDA and CDR2 as SQIVND (reference sequence). The CDR3 sequence: CASMDRYTDTQYF. CDR3 bases: TGTGCCAGTATGGACAGGTACACAGATACGCAGTATTTT.

This clone has a handful of counts. The V gene is TRBV15, the J gene TRBJ2-3; TRBD2 agrees at 8 bases. Looked up from germline, CDR1 is LNHNV and CDR2 is YYDKDF (reference sequence). With V trimmed by 4 bases and J by 2 bases, 5 bases remained unmatched. The length of the CDR3 is 15 residues. The CDR3 is CATSNPSGSTDTQYF. CDR3 DNA sequence: TGTGCCACCAGCAACCCTAGCGGGTCCACAGATACGCAGTATTTT.

V gene TRBV6-1 combines with J gene TRBJ1-1; maybe TRBD1 (5 bases). In germline, CDR1 is MNHNS, CDR2 SASEGT. The germline V and J ends were trimmed by 9 bases and 0 bases, with 11 bases remaining between them. CDR3 size: 13 residues. The CDR3 reads CASKGPLNTEAFF. Written as DNA, the CDR3 is TGTGCCAGTAAGGGACCGCTGAACACTGAAGCTTTCTTT.

This sequence joins TRBV6-5 and TRBJ1-1, with a possible D match to TRBD1 (5 bases). The CDR3 has 15 amino acids. V was shortened by 6 bases and J by 0 bases, with 14 bases between the two germline ends. Per the germline V gene, CDR1 is MNHEY and CDR2 is SVGAGI. The CDR3 nucleotides are TGTGCCAGCAGCTTCGGGGGGAGGTTGAACACTGAAGCTTTCTTT. As protein: CASSFGGRLNTEAFF.

Here the CDR3 DNA reads TGTGCCAGCAGCCTCACAGTTGACACTGAAGCTTTCTTT. Translation: CASSLTVDTEAFF. The V and J genes are TRBV11-1 and TRBJ1-1, with D unclear. V was trimmed by 5 bases and J by 3 bases, leaving 10 bases between them. Looked up from germline, CDR1 is SGHAT and CDR2 is FQDESV (reference sequence). The CDR3 is made up of 13 amino acids. Drawing the rest from reference TRBV11-1 and TRBJ1-1, the complete variable domain is EAEVAQSPRYKITEKSQAVAFWCDPISGHATLYWYRQILGQGPELLVQFQDESVVDDSQLPKDRFSAERLKGVDSTLKIQPAELGDSAMYLCASSLTVDTEAFFGQGTRLTVV.

The J gene is TRBJ2-2, the V gene TRBV27; D is ambiguous. The germline V gene has CDR1 MNHEY and CDR2 SMNVEV (reference sequence). The CDR3 extends over 16 amino acids. Trimming took off 1 base at V and 2 bases at J, with 11 bases between the two ends. The CDR3: CASSLFGYSNTGELFF. The CDR3 DNA is TGTGCCAGCAGTTTATTCGGTTACTCTAACACCGGGGAGCTGTTTTTT.

J is TRBJ2-5 and V is TRBV6-1, with 11 positions matching TRBD2. CDR1 is MNHNS and CDR2 is SASEGT in the germline V gene. CDR3 size: 15 residues. V was pared by 6 bases and J by 4 bases, with 7 bases of the junction left unmatched. The CDR3 region is CASSKLAGASETQYF. The CDR3, as DNA: TGTGCCAGCAGCAAACTAGCGGGGGCATCAGAGACCCAGTACTTC.

The rearrangement joins TRBV11-2 to TRBJ2-5; D is perhaps TRBD1 (7 bases). The CDR3 runs to 16 residues. Germline V gene sequence: CDR1 SGHAT, CDR2 FQNNGV. The V and J ends lost 3 bases and 5 bases respectively, with 19 bases between them. CDR3: CASSLMGARGRETQYF. The CDR3 bases are TGTGCCAGCAGCTTGATGGGGGCCAGGGGGAGGGAGACCCAGTACTTC.

This clone occurred once. This sequence joins TRBV2 and TRBJ2-1; 7 nucleotides match TRBD1. J gave up 3 bases and V 8 bases, and 7 bases lay outside the gene matches. Germline V gene sequence: CDR1 SNHLY, CDR2 FYNNEI. This CDR3 is built from 14 residues. CDR3 loop: CASLTGTVYNEQFF. In nucleotides, the CDR3 is TGTGCCAGCCTTACAGGGACAGTCTACAATGAGCAGTTCTTC.

The rearrangement links TRBV4-1 to TRBJ2-7; TRBD2 matches at 7 bases. This CDR3 region has 14 residues. V lost 3 bases to trimming and J lost 6 bases; unmatched junction nucleotides: 8. Per the germline V gene, CDR1 is MGHRA and CDR2 is YSYEKL. The CDR3 DNA reads as TGCGCCAGCAGCCAGCCGGGACTAAGCCGCGAGCAGTACTTC. It translates to CASSQPGLSREQYF.

The chain recombines TRBV9 with TRBJ1-1; 8 positions agree with TRBD1. The CDR3 sequence is 14 residues long. CDR1 SGDLS and CDR2 YYNGEE come from the germline V gene. V was pared by 2 bases and J by 4 bases, with 4 bases of the junction left unmatched. CDR3 coding DNA: TGTGCCAGCAGCGTGTATGGACAGGGCACTGAAGCTTTCTTT. Amino acids: CASSVYGQGTEAFF.

This rearrangement joins TRBV10-3 to TRBJ1-1; TRBD1 is a possible D gene (6 bases). CDR3 length: 15 residues. Trimming pared 3 bases from V and 7 bases from J, leaving 18 bases between. The germline CDR1 and CDR2 sequences are ENHRY and SYGVKD. CDR3 DNA sequence: TGTGCCATCAGTGATAATGAGGGGGGGATCGGTGAAGCTTTCTTT. Protein product: CAISDNEGGIGEAFF.